This T cell receptor beta chain came from a study of blood T cell repertoires in COVID-19. At the level of the study: Acute and convalescent COVID-19 specimens originated in the United States, Italy and Spain. T cells, B-cell-depleted T cells, or PBMCs provided the cDNA or gDNA that served as material.

In the authors' methods: Amplifying reference gene primers gave estimates of nucleated cell counts. The repertoire was sequenced with immunoSEQ multiplex PCR; TCRdb's copy has only in-frame clones and lacks some. V, J and clone size reflect that table, while D and trimming were determined from the DNA. The table shows hundreds of thousands of clones, with 83% occurring only once. The CDR3 is made up of 13 amino acids. The germline CDR1 and CDR2 sequences are MDHEN and SYDVKM. V gave up 5 bases and J gave up 4 bases, with 12 bases separating them. The TCR originated in a woman between 70 and 85 years old with active or convalescent COVID-19. The sample was peripheral blood. The rearrangement joins TRBV28 to TRBJ2-7; tentative D call: TRBD1 (5 bases). The CDR3 reads CASSLSQGYEQYF. The DNA for the CDR3 is TGTGCCAGCAGTCTATCTCAGGGTTACGAGCAGTACTTC.